The source of this TCR beta chain is a study of lymphopenia after photon versus proton radiotherapy. Points from the study as a whole: After the lymphocyte nadir, photon-treated repertoires showed oligoclonal expansion, especially of CD8+ Temra cells. Proton therapy kept repertoires fairly stable, unlike photons, which gained effector/memory cells.

Trimming stripped 2 bases from V and 10 bases from J, with 12 bases between. The germline V gene encodes CDR1 SGHDN and CDR2 FVKESK. The CDR3 runs 14 residues. Turning to this clone: Its antigen is unknown.

This table comes from immunoSEQ multiplex PCR, and its TCRdb copy is limited to in-frame clones, with some not included. The sample contains approximately 150,000 clones, around 85% of which appear only once. Sequencing used peripheral blood, obtained from a patient treated with photon-based radiotherapy. The source of this sequence is a man in his fifties with gastric cancer. V and J are TRBV14 and TRBJ1-6; D gene unclear. Here the CDR3 DNA reads TGTGCCAGCAGCCAATACCTAACGGGGTCACCCCTCCACTTT. This gives the protein CASSQYLTGSPLHF.